The source of this T cell receptor beta chain is a study of T cells after yellow fever vaccination (dated by TCRdb to the late 2010s). Notes on the research overall: The SMART-Seq v4 Ultra Low Input RNA kit was used to prepare libraries from fractions with low cell numbers. Blood was drawn at multiple timepoints before and after primary and secondary immunization, with bulk PBMC replicates and cell subsets isolated. The cohort comprised two healthy male donors, one aged 18 to 30 and one aged 30 to 40 years. To track T-cell clones before and after primary and booster YFV17D yellow fever vaccination, bulk TCR alpha and beta repertoires were sequenced longitudinally. Here is what the overall study found, with its caveats: Computational filtering was required because FACS-sorted repertoires could contain abundant contaminating clonotypes from the bulk population. Most clones expanded after primary vaccination were re-detected after the booster (96% of CD4 and 88% of CD8), suggesting broad memory maintenance. A small share of clonotypes occurred in both CD4 and CD8 compartments, likely arising from convergent recombination. Because only a couple of donors were included in the study, the extent to which the findings can be generalized is limited. Compared with the primary T-cell response, the secondary T-cell response was weaker but faster, peaking on day 5 rather than day 15.

From the cysteine up to the phenylalanine, the CDR3 has a length of 20 residues. The CDR3 DNA has 60 bases and is translated from base 1. V ends up 4 bases short and J 3 bases short, with an unmatched junction base count of 13. The CDR1 and CDR2 encoded by the germline V gene are SGHTA and FQGNSA. Instrument used: Illumina NovaSeq 6000. TCR cDNA was made using 5'RACE template switching, a step that added a universal primer site and unique molecular identifiers. Priming for cDNA synthesis came from both the TCR alpha and TCR beta constant segments. Library amplification involved two PCR steps, and the second step added sample barcodes and sequencing adapters. Libraries were sequenced on Illumina HiSeq 2500 (2x100 bp) or NovaSeq (2x150 bp). In the paper's pipeline: MIGEC handled demultiplexing of reads and collapsing into UMI consensus sequences, while MiXCR performed V(D)J alignment. Clonotypes responding to the vaccine were identified with edgeR on replicate PBMC samples, with the criteria of FDR below 0.01 and a log2 fold change above 5 up to day 15. Each bulk clonotype was labeled CD4 or CD8 based on which sequenced repertoire, CD4 or CD8, contained the clonotype at higher abundance. TCRdb trimmed the raw reads at Q25, called clones with MiXCR and kept productive beta chains. Every CDR3 protein is listed once, alongside the most common genes and DNA of its rows. The V and J calls, along with clone size, are taken from TCRdb and not from the paper's own processing. The sample data list some 350,000 distinct CDR3 sequences, and around 3.9% of these were observed just once. The ten largest clones take up approximately 24% of the sample.

The treatment or condition label corresponds to: live attenuated yellow fever vaccine strain. At every blood-draw timepoint, two biological replicates of bulk PBMCs were collected. A standard Ficoll-Paque protocol was used to isolate PBMCs from peripheral blood. RNA was extracted with TriZol from bulk PBMCs, CD4 and CD8 fractions, and dextramer-positive and dextramer-negative fractions. This clonotype has ten or more counts. The specificity of this receptor is unknown. The input lacks base qualities; no much larger clone sits a single base away. The specimen was PBMCs, collected 5 days after the yellow fever booster vaccination. Rearrangement joined TRBV7-2 to TRBJ2-2; 14 middle bases align to TRBD2. The TCR originated in a man aged 18 to 30 who received the YFV17D yellow fever vaccine. The nucleotide sequence is TGTGCCAGCAGCTCTGGAAAGACTAGCGGGGGGGACGGTGACACCGGGGAGCTGTTTTTT. Its product reads: CASSSGKTSGGDGDTGELFF.